Sequencing of this TCR beta chain was carried out in a study of T cells after yellow fever vaccination. Study-level findings and limits: Booster samples showed a return of most primary-vaccination clones (approximately 95% CD4, roughly 85% CD8). Weaker in magnitude, the secondary response showed a faster peak on day 5 versus 15.

Each CDR3 protein is one row after TCRdb ran MiXCR on the 5' RACE reads. The sample gives 80,000 to 100,000 distinct CDR3 sequences, 7.5% to 10% of which show up once; around 16% is in the top ten. CDR1 is SGHRS, CDR2 YFSETQ, per germline. The CDR3 is 15 amino acids. Trimming took 0 bases from V and 5 from J, leaving 15 bases between them. This clonotype was sampled from a young man who received the YFV17D yellow fever vaccine. The V and J genes are TRBV5-1 and TRBJ2-7; the D call may be TRBD1 or TRBD2 (6 bases each). Sequencing used CD8+ T cells not binding an NS4B(214-222) dextramer, sorted from PBMCs, obtained less than 18 days after the first yellow fever vaccination. This CDR3 is CASSLGWGAPHEQYV. In DNA, the CDR3 is TGCGCCAGCAGCTTGGGTTGGGGGGCGCCCCACGAGCAGTACGTC.